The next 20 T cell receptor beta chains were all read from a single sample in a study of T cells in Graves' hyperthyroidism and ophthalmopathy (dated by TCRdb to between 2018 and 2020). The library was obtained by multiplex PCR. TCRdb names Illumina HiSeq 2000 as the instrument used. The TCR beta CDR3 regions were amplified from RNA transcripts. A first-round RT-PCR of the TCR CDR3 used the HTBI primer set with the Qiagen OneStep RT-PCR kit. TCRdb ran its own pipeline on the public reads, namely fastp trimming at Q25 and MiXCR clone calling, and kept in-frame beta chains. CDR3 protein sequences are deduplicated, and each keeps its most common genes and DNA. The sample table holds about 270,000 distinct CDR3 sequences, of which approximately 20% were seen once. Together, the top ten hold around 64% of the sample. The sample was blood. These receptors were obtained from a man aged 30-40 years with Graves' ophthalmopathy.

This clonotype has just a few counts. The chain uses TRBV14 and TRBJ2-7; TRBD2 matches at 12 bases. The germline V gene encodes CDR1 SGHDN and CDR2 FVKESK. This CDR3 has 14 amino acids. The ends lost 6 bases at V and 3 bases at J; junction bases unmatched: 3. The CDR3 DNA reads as TGTGCCAGCAGACTAGCGGGAGGAAACTACGAGCAGTACTTC. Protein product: CASRLAGGNYEQYF.

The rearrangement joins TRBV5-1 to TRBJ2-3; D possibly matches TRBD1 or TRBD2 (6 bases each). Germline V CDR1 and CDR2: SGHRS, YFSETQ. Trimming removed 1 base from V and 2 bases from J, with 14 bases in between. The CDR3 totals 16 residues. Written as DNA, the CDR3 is TGCGCCAGCAGCTTGTCCGGGGGCGCTGACACAGATACGCAGTATTTT. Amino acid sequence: CASSLSGGADTDTQYF. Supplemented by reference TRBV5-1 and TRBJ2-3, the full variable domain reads KAGVTQTPRYLIKTRGQQVTLSCSPISGHRSVSWYQQTPGQGLQFLFEYFSETQRNKGNFPGRFSGRQFSNSRSEMNVSTLELGDSALYLCASSLSGGADTDTQYFGPGTRLTVL.

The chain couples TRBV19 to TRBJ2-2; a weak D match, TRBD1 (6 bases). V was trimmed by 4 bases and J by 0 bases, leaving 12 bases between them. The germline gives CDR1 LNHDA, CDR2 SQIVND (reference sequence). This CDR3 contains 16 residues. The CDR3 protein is CASSRTGQTNTGELFF. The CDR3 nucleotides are TGTGCCAGTAGTAGAACCGGACAGACGAACACCGGGGAGCTGTTTTTT.

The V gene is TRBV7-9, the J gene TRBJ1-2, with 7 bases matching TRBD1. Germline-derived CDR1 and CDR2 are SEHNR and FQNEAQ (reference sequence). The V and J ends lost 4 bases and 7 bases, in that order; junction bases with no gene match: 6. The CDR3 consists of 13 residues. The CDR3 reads CASSSRTGSGYTF. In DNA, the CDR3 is TGTGCCAGCAGCTCTCGGACAGGAAGTGGCTACACCTTC.

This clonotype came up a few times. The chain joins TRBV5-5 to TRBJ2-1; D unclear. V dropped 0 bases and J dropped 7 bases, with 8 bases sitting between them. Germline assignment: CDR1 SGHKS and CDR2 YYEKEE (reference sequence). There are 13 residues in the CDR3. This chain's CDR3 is CASSLAEGNEQFF. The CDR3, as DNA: TGTGCCAGCAGCTTGGCAGAAGGTAATGAGCAGTTCTTC.

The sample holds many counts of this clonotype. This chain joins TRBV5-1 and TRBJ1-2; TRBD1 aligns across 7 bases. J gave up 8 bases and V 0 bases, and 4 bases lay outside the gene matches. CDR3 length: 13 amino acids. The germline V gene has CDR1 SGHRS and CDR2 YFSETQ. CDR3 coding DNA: TGCGCCAGCAGCTTGGACAGGGGTTTCGGCTACACCTTC. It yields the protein CASSLDRGFGYTF.

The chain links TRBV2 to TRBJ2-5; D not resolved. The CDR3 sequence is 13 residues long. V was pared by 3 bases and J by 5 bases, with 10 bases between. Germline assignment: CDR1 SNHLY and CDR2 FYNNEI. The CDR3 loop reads CASSDEESETQYF. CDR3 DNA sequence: TGTGCCAGCAGTGATGAGGAATCGGAGACCCAGTACTTC.

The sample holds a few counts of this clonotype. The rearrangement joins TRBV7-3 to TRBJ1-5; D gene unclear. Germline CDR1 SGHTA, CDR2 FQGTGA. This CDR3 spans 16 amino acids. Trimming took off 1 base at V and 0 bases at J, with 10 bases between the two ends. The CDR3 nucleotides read TGTGCCAGCAGCTTAAAAGAAAAGGGTAGCAATCAGCCCCAGCATTTT. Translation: CASSLKEKGSNQPQHF.

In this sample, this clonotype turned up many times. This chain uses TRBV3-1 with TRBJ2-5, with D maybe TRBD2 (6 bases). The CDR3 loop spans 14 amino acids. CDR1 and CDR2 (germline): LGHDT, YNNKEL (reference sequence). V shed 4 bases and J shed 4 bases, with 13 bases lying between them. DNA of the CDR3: TGTGCCAGCAGCCCCATGGGAGGAGGAGAGACCCAGTACTTC. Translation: CASSPMGGGETQYF.

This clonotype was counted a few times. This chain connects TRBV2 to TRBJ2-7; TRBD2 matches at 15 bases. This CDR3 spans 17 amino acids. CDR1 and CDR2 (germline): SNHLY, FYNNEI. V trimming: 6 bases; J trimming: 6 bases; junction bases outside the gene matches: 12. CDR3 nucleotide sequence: TGTGCCAGCAGGCCTGGACTAGCGGGAGGGTCGGGCACCGAGCAGTACTTC. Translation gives CASRPGLAGGSGTEQYF.

The CDR3 coding sequence is TGTGCCAGCAGCCCGTGGTTGGTAGCGGTCTACAATGAGCAGTTCTTC. This codes for CASSPWLVAVYNEQFF. The chain joins TRBV9 to TRBJ2-1; D may be TRBD2 (6 bases). Germline V lookup: CDR1 SGDLS, CDR2 YYNGEE. The length of the CDR3 is 16 residues. Trimming stripped 4 bases from V and 3 bases from J, with 17 bases between.

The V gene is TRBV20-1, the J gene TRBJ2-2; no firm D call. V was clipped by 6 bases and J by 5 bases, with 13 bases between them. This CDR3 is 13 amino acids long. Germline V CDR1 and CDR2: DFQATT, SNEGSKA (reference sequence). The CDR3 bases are TGCAGTGCCAGGCCTCGGAGAACCGGGGAGCTGTTTTTT. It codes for CSARPRRTGELFF.

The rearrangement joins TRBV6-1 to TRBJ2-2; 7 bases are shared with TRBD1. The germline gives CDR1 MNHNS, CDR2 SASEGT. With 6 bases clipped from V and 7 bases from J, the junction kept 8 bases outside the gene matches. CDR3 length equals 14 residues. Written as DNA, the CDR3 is TGTGCCAGCAGGAAGGGGGCGGAGGACGGGGAGCTGTTTTTT. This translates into CASRKGAEDGELFF.

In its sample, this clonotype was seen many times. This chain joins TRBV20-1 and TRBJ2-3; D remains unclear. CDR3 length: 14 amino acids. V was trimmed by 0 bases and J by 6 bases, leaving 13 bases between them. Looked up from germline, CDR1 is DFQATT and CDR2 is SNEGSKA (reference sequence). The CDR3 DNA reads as TGCAGTGCTAGAGATCTCCTAGAGTTGGATACGCAGTATTTT. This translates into CSARDLLELDTQYF.

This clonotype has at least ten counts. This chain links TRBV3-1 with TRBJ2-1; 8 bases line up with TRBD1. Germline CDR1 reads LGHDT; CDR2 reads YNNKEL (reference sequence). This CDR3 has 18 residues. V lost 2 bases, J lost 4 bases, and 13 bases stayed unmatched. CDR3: CASSQHGQGLGSYNEQFF. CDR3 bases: TGTGCCAGCAGCCAACACGGACAGGGACTCGGTTCTTACAATGAGCAGTTCTTC.

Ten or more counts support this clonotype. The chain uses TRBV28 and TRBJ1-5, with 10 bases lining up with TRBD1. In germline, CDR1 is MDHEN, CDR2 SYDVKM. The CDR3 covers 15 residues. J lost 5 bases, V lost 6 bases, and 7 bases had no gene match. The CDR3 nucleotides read TGTGCCAGCAGCTTTGGGGGACAGGGGCATCAGCCCCAGCATTTT. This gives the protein CASSFGGQGHQPQHF.

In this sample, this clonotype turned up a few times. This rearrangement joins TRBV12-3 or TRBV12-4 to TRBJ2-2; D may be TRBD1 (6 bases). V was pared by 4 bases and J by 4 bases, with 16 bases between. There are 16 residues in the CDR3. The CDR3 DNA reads TGTGCCAGCAGTTCCGGAGGCAGGGGTCGCACCGGGGAGCTGTTTTTT. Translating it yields CASSSGGRGRTGELFF.

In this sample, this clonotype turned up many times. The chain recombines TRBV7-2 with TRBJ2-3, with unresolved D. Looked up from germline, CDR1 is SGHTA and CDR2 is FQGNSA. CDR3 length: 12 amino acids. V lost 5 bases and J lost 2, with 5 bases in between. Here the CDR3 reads CASSQYTDTQYF. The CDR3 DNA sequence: TGTGCCAGCAGCCAATACACAGATACGCAGTATTTT.

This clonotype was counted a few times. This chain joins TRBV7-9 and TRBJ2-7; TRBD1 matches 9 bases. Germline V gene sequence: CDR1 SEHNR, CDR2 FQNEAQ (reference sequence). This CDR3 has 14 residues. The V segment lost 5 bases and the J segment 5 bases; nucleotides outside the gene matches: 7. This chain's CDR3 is CASSLWDREDEQYF. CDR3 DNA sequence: TGTGCCAGCAGCCTATGGGACAGGGAGGACGAGCAGTACTTC. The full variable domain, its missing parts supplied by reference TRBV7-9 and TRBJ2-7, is DTGVSQNPRHKITKRGQNVTFRCDPISEHNRLYWYRQTLGQGPEFLTYFQNEAQLEKSRLLSDRFSAERPKGSFSTLEIQRTEQGDSAMYLCASSLWDREDEQYFGPGTRLTVT.

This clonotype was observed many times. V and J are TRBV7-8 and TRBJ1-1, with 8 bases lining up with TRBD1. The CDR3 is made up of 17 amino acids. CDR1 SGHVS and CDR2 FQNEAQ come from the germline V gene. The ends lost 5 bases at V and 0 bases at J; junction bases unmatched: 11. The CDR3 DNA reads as TGTGCCAGCAGCAGACAAAGACAGGGGAGATTGAACACTGAAGCTTTCTTT. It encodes CASSRQRQGRLNTEAFF.